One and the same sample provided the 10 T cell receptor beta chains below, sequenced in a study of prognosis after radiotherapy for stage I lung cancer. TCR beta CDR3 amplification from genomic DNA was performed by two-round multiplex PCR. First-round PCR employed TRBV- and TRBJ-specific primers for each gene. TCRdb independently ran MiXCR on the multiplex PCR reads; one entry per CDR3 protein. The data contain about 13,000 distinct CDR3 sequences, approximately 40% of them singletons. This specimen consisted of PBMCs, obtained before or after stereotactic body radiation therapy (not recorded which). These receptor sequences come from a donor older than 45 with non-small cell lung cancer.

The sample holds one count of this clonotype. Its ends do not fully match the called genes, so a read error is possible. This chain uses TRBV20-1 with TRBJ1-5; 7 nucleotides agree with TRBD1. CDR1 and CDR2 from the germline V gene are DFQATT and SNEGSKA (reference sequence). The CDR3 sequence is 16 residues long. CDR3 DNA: TGCAGTGCTTCCAAGACGCAGGGGGATAGCAATAAGCCACAGCATTTT. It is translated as CSASKTQGDSNKPQHF.

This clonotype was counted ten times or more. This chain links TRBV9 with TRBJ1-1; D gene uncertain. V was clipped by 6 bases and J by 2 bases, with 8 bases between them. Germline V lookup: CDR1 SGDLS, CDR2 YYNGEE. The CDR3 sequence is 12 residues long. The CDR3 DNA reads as TGTGCCAGCACCGCGGCAAACACTGAAGCTTTCTTT. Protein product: CASTAANTEAFF. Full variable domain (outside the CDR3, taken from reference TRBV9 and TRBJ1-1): DSGVTQTPKHLITATGQRVTLRCSPRSGDLSVYWYQQSLDQGLQFLIQYYNGEERAKGNILERFSAQQFPDLHSELNLSSLELGDSALYFCASTAANTEAFFGQGTRLTVV.

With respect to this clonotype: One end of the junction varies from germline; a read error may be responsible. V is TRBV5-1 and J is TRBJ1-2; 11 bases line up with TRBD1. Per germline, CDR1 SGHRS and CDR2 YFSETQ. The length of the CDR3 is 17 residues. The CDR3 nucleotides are TGCGCCAGCATCTTGTCCTCGGGACAGGGGGTCCTCGACGGCTACACCTTC. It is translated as CASILSSGQGVLDGYTF. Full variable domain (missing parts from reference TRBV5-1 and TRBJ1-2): KAGVTQTPRYLIKTRGQQVTLSCSPISGHRSVSWYQQTPGQGLQFLFEYFSETQRNKGNFPGRFSGRQFSNSRSEMNVSTLELGDSALYLCASILSSGQGVLDGYTFGSGTRLTVV.

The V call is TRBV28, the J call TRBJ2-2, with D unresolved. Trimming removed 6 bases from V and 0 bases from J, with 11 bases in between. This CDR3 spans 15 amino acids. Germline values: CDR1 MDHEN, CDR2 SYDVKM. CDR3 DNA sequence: TGTGCCAGCAGCCGCTATGTAACGAACACCGGGGAGCTGTTTTTT. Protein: CASSRYVTNTGELFF.

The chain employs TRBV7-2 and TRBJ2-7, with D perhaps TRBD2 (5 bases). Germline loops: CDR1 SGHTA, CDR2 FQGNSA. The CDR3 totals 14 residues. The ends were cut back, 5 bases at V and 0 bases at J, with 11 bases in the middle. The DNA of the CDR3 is TGTGCCAGCAGCGCGGGCGTGGACTCCTACGAGCAGTACTTC. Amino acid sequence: CASSAGVDSYEQYF.

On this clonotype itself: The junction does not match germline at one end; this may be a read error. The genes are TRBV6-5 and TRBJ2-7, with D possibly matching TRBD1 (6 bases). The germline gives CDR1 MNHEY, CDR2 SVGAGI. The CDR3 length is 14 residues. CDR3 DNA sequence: TGTGCCATCAGTTACTCGAACAGGGTTCATGAGCAGTACTTC. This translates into CAISYSNRVHEQYF.

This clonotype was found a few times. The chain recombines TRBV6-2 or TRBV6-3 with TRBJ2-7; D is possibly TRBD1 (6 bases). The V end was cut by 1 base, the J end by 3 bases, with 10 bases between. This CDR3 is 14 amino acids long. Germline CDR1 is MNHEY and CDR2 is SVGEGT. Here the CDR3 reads CASSYYRAGYEQYF. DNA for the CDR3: TGTGCCAGCAGTTACTACAGGGCCGGCTACGAGCAGTACTTC.

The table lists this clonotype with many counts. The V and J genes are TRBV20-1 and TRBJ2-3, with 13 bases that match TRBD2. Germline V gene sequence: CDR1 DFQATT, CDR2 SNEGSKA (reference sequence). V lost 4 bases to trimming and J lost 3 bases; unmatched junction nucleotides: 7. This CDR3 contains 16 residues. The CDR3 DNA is TGCAGTGCTAAAGGACTAGCGGGGGCTACGACAGATACGCAGTATTTT. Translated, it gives CSAKGLAGATTDTQYF.

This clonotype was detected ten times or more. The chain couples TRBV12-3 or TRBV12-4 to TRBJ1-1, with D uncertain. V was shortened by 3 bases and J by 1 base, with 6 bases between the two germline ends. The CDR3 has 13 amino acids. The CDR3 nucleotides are TGTGCCAGCAGTTTGGGTCAGAACACTGAAGCTTTCTTT. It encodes CASSLGQNTEAFF.

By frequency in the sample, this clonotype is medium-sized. The CDR3 DNA reads TGTGCCAGCAGTGTCCTTTTGTCGCTCTACGAGCAGTACTTC. Amino acid sequence: CASSVLLSLYEQYF. The chain joins TRBV6-1 to TRBJ2-7; no firm D call. The CDR3 spans 14 residues. V was cut by 4 bases and J by 3 bases, with 13 bases left in between. In germline, CDR1 is MNHNS, CDR2 SASEGT.